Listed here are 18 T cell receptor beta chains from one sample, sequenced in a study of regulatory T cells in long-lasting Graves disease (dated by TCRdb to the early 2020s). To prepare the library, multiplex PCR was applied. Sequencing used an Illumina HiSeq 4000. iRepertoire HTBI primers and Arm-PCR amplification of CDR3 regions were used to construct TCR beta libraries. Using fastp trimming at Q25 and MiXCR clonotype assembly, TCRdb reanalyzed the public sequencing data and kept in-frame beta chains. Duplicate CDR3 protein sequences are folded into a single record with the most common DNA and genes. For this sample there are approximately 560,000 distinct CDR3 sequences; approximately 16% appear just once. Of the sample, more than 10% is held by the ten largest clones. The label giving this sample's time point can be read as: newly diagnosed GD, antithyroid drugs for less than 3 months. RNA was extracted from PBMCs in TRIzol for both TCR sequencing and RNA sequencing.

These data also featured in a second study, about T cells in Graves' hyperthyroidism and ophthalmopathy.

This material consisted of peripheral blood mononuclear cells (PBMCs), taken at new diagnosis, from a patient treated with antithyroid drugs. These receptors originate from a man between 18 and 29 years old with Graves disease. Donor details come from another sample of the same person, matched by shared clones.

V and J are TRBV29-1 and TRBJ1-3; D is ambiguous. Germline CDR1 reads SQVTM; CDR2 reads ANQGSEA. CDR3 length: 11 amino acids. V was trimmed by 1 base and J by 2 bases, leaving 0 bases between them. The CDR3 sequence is CSVEAGNTIYF. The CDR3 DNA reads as TGCAGCGTTGAAGCTGGAAACACCATATATTTT.

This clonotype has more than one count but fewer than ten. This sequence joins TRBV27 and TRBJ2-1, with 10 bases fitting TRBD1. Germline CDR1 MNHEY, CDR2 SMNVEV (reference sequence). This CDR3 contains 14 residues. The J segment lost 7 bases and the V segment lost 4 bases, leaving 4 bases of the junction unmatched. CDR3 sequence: CASSSGQGWNEQFF. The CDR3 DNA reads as TGTGCCAGCAGTTCGGGACAGGGGTGGAATGAGCAGTTCTTC.

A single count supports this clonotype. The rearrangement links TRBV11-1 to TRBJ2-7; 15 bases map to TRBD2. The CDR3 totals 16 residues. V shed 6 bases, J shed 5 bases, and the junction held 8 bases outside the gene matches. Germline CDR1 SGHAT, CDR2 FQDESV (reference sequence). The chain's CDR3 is CASRRAGTSGRNEQYF. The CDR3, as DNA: TGTGCCAGCAGACGAGCGGGGACTAGCGGGAGGAACGAGCAGTACTTC.

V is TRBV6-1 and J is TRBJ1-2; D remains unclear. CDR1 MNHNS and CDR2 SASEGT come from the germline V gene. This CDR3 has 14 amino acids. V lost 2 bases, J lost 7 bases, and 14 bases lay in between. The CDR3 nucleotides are TGTGCCAGCAGTGAAAAGTTTATGGTCGGTGGCTACACCTTC. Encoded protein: CASSEKFMVGGYTF.

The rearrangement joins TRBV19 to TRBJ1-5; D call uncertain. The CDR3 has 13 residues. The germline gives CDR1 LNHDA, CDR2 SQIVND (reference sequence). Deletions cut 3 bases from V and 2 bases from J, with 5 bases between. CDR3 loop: CASSITRNQPQHF. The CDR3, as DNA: TGTGCCAGTAGTATCACCCGCAATCAGCCCCAGCATTTT.

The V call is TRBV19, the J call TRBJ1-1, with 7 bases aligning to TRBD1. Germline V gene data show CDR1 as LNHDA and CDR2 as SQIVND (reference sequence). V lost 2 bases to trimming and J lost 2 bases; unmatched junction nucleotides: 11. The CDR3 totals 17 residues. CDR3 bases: TGTGCCAGTAGTATACTTGAACTCCGGGACAGTAACACTGAAGCTTTCTTT. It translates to CASSILELRDSNTEAFF.

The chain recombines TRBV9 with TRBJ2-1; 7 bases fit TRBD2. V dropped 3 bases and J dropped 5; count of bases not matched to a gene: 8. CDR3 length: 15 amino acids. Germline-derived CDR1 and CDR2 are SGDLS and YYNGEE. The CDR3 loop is CASSEYGGGDNEQFF. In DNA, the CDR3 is TGTGCCAGCAGCGAGTATGGGGGAGGGGACAATGAGCAGTTCTTC. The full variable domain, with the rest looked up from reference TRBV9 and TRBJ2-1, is DSGVTQTPKHLITATGQRVTLRCSPRSGDLSVYWYQQSLDQGLQFLIQYYNGEERAKGNILERFSAQQFPDLHSELNLSSLELGDSALYFCASSEYGGGDNEQFFGPGTRLTVL.

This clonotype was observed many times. The CDR3 reads CASSLPGTRYNEQFF. CDR3 in DNA: TGTGCCAGCAGCTTACCCGGGACTAGATACAATGAGCAGTTCTTC. The gene calls are TRBV7-9 and TRBJ2-1; TRBD2 agrees at 8 bases. Trimming at V came to 2 bases and at J to 4 bases, leaving 4 bases not matched to a gene. This CDR3 has 15 amino acids. Germline CDR1 and CDR2: SEHNR and FQNEAQ (reference sequence).

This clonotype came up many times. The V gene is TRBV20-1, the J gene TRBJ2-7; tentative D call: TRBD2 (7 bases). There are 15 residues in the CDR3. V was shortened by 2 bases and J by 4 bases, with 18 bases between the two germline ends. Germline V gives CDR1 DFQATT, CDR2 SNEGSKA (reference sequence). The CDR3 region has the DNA TGCAGTGCTAGATCGGGGGCTAGCGGCAAGTACGAGCAGTACTTC. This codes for CSARSGASGKYEQYF.

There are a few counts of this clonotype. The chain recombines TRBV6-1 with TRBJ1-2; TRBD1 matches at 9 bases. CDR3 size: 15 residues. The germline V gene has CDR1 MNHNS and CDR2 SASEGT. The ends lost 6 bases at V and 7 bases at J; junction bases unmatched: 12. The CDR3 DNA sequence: TGTGCCAGCAGAGAGGAGACAGGGGGATTCGGTGGCTACACCTTC. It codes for CASREETGGFGGYTF.

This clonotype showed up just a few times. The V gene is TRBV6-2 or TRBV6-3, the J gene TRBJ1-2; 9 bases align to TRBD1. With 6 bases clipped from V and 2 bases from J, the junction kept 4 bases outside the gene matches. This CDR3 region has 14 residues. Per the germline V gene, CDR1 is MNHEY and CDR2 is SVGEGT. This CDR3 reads CASRDRGLNYGYTF. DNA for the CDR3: TGTGCCAGCAGGGACAGGGGACTAAACTATGGCTACACCTTC.

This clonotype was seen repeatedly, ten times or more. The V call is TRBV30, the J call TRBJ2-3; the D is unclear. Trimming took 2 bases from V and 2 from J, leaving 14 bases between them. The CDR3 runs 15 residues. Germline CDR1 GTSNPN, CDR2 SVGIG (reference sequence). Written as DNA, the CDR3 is TGTGCCTGGAGTACCGGGTCCAAGGTCACAGATACGCAGTATTTT. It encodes CAWSTGSKVTDTQYF.

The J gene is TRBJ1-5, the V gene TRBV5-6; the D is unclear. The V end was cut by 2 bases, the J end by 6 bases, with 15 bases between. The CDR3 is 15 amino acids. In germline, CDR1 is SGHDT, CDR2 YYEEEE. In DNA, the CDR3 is TGTGCCAGCAGCTTATTTAGGCCCGTGGGTCAGCCCCAGCATTTT. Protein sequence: CASSLFRPVGQPQHF. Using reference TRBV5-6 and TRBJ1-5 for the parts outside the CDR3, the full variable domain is DAGVTQSPTHLIKTRGQQVTLRCSPKSGHDTVSWYQQALGQGPQFIFQYYEEEERQRGNFPDRFSGHQFPNYSSELNVNALLLGDSALYLCASSLFRPVGQPQHFGDGTRLSIL.

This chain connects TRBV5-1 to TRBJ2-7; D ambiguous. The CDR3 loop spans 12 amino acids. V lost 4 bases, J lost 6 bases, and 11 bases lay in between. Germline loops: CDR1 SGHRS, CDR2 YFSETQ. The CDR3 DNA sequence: TGCGCCAGCAGCCCCCAGAGAAGCGAGCAGTACTTC. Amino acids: CASSPQRSEQYF.

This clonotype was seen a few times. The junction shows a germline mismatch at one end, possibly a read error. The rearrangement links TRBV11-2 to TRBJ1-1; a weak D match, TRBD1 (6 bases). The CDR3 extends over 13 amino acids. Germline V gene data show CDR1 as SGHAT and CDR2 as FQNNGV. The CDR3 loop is CASSLGRGDIGIF. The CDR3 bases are TGTGCCAGCAGCTTAGGTCGGGGGGACATCGGGATCTTT.

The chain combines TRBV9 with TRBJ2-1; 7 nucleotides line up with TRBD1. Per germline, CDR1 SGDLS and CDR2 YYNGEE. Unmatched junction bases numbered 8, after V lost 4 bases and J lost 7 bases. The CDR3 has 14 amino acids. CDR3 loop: CASSIRDSLNEQFF. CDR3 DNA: TGTGCCAGCAGCATCCGGGACAGTTTGAATGAGCAGTTCTTC. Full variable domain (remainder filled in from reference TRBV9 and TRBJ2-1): DSGVTQTPKHLITATGQRVTLRCSPRSGDLSVYWYQQSLDQGLQFLIQYYNGEERAKGNILERFSAQQFPDLHSELNLSSLELGDSALYFCASSIRDSLNEQFFGPGTRLTVL.

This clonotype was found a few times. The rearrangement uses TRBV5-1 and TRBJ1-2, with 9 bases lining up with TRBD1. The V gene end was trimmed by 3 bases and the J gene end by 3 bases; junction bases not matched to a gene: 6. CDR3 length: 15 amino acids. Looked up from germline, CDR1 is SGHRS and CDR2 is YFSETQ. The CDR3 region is CASSSTGGAHYGYTF. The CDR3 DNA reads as TGCGCCAGCAGCTCAACAGGGGGCGCACACTATGGCTACACCTTC.

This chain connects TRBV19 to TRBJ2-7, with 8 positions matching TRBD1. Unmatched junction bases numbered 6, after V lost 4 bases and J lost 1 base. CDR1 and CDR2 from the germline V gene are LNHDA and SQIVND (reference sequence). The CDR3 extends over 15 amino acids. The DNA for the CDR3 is TGTGCCAGTAGTACCTGGGACAGGCTATCCTACGAGCAGTACTTC. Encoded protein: CASSTWDRLSYEQYF.